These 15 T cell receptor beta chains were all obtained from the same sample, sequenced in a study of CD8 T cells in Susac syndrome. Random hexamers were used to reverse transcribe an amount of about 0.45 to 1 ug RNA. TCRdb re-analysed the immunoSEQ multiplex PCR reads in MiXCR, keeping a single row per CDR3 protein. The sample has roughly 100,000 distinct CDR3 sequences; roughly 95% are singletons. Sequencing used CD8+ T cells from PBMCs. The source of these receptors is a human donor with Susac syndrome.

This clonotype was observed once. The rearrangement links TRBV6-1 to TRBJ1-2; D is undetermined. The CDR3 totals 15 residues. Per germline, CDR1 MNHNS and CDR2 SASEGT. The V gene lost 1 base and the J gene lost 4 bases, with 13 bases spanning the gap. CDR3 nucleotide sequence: TGTGCCAGCAGTGAAGAATTTGTAGGCGGCTATGGCTACACCTTC. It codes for CASSEEFVGGYGYTF.

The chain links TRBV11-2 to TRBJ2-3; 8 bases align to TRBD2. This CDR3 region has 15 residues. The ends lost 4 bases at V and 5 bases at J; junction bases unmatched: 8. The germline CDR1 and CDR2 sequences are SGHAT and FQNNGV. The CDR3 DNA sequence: TGTGCCAGCAGCTCCCCCCGGGGGGGATTAGATACGCAGTATTTT. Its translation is CASSSPRGGLDTQYF.

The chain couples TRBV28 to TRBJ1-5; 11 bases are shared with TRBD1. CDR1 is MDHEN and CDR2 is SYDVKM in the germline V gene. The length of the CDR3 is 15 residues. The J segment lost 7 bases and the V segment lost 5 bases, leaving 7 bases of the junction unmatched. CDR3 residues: CASSEAGTGGQPQHF. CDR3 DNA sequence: TGTGCCAGCAGTGAAGCCGGGACAGGGGGACAGCCCCAGCATTTT.

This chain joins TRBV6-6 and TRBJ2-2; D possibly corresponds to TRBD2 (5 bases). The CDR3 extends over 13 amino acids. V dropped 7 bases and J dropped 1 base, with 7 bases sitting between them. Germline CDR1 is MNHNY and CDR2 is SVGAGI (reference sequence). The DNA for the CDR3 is TGTGCCAGCAAAGCGGTGAACACCGGGGAGCTGTTTTTT. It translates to CASKAVNTGELFF.

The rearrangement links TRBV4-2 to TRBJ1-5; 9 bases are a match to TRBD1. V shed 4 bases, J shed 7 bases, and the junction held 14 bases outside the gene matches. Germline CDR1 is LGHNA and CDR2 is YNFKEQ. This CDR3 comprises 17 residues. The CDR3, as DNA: TGTGCCAGCAGCCCGGGGGTTACAGGGGGCGCGTCCCAGCCCCAGCATTTT. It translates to CASSPGVTGGASQPQHF.

The DNA for the CDR3 is TGCAGTGCTTTTCTAGCGGGGGGTTACAATGAGCAGTTCTTC. Translated: CSAFLAGGYNEQFF. The rearrangement joins TRBV20-1 to TRBJ2-1; TRBD2 matches at 11 bases. Germline V gene sequence: CDR1 DFQATT, CDR2 SNEGSKA (reference sequence). The CDR3 runs 14 residues. J lost 4 bases, V lost 5 bases, and 4 bases had no gene match.

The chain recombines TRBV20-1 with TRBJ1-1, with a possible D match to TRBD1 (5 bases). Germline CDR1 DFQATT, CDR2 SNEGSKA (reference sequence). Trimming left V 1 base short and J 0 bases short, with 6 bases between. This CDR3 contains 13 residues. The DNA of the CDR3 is TGCAGTGCTAGAGGGGGCTTGAACACTGAAGCTTTCTTT. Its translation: CSARGGLNTEAFF.

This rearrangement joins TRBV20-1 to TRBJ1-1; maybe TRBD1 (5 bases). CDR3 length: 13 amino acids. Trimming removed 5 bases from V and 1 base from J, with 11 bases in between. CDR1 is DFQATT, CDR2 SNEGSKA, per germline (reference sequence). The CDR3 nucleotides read TGCAGTGCTCCTCAACAGGAGAACACTGAAGCTTTCTTT. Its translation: CSAPQQENTEAFF.

CDR3 in DNA: TGTGCCAGCAGCTTAAGTCCAGCGGGGCTCACAGATACGCAGTATTTT. It translates to CASSLSPAGLTDTQYF. The chain couples TRBV7-3 to TRBJ2-3; 7 nucleotides agree with TRBD2. V shed 1 base, J shed 2 bases, and the junction held 6 bases outside the gene matches. This CDR3 is built from 16 residues. The germline V gene has CDR1 SGHTA and CDR2 FQGTGA.

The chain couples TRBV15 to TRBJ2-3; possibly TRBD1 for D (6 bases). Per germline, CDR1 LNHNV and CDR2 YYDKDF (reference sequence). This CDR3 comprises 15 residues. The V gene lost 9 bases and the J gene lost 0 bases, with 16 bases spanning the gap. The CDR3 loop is CATRKGGTSTDTQYF. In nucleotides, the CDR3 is TGTGCCACGAGAAAAGGGGGAACTAGCACAGATACGCAGTATTTT. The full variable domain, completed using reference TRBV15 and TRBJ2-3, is DAMVIQNPRYQVTQFGKPVTLSCSQTLNHNVMYWYQQKSSQAPKLLFHYYDKDFNNEADTPDNFQSRRPNTSFCFLDIRSPGLGDTAMYLCATRKGGTSTDTQYFGPGTRLTVL.

The CDR3: CASTTGQGTDTQYF. The CDR3 bases are TGTGCCAGTACCACTGGACAGGGGACAGATACGCAGTATTTT. The chain couples TRBV19 to TRBJ2-3, with 9 bases matching TRBD1. V dropped 7 bases and J dropped 3; count of bases not matched to a gene: 5. Per the germline V gene, CDR1 is LNHDA and CDR2 is SQIVND (reference sequence). The CDR3 consists of 14 residues.

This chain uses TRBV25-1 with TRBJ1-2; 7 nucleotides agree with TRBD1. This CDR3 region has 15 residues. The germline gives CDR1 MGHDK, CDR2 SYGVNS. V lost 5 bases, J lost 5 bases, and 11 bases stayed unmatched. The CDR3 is CASSMTGSGYYGYTF. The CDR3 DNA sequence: TGTGCCAGCAGTATGACAGGGAGTGGCTATTATGGCTACACCTTC.

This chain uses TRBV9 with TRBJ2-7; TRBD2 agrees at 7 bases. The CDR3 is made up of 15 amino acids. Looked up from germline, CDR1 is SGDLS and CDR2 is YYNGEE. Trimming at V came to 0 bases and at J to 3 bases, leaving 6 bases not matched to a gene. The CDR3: CASSVDWGGDYEQYF. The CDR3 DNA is TGTGCCAGCAGCGTAGATTGGGGGGGAGACTACGAGCAGTACTTC.

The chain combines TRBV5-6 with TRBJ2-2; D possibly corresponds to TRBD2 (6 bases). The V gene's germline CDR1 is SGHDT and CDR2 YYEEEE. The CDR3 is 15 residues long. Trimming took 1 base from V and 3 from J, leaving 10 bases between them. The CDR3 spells CASSLTSRYTGELFF. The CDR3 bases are TGTGCCAGCAGCTTGACTAGCCGGTACACCGGGGAGCTGTTTTTT. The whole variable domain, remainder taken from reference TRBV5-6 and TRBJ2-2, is DAGVTQSPTHLIKTRGQQVTLRCSPKSGHDTVSWYQQALGQGPQFIFQYYEEEERQRGNFPDRFSGHQFPNYSSELNVNALLLGDSALYLCASSLTSRYTGELFFGEGSRLTVL.

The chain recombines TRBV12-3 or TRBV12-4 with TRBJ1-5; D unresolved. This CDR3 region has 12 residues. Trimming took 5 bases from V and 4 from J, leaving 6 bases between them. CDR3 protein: CASSPQNQPQHF. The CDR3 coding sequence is TGTGCCAGCAGTCCGCAAAATCAGCCCCAGCATTTT.